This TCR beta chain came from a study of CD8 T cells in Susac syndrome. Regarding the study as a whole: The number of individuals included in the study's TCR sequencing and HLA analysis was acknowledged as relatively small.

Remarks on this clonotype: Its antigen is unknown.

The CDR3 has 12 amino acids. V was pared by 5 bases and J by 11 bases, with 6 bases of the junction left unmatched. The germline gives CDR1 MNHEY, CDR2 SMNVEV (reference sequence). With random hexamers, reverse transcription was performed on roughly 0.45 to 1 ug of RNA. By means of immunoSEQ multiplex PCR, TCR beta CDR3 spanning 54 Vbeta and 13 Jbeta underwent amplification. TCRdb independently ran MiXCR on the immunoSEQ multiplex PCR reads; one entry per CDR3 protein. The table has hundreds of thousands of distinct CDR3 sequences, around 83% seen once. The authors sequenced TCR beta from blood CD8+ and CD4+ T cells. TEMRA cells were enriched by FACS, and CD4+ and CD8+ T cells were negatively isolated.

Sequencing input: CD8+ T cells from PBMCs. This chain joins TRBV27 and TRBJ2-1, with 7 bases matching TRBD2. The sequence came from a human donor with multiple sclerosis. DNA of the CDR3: TGTGCCAGCAGTCGCGGGGGTATGAAGCAGTTCTTC. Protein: CASSRGGMKQFF.